Listed here is a single TCR beta chain. The data derive from a study of blood T cell repertoires in COVID-19. Original processing notes: Nucleated cell number was recorded as an estimate derived from reference gene primer amplification. Profiling relied on immunoSEQ multiplex PCR, and the TCRdb table lists in-frame clones only, not all of them. V, J and clone size derive from that table, while D and trimming were established from the DNA sequence. This sample has 96,000 or so clones, with roughly 80% found just once. Seattle patients were enrolled during active infection and followed longitudinally. Sequenced: peripheral blood. This TCR was sampled from an elderly man with COVID-19, enrolled during active disease.

The CDR3 is CASSQVGETQYF. Written as DNA, the CDR3 is TGTGCCAGCAGCCAAGTTGGCGAGACCCAGTACTTC. This chain links TRBV3-1 (or the pseudogene TRBV3-2) with TRBJ2-5; D remains unclear. V shed 1 base and J shed 5 bases, with 5 bases lying between them. This CDR3 spans 12 amino acids. The germline gives CDR1 LGHDT, CDR2 YNNKEL (reference sequence).